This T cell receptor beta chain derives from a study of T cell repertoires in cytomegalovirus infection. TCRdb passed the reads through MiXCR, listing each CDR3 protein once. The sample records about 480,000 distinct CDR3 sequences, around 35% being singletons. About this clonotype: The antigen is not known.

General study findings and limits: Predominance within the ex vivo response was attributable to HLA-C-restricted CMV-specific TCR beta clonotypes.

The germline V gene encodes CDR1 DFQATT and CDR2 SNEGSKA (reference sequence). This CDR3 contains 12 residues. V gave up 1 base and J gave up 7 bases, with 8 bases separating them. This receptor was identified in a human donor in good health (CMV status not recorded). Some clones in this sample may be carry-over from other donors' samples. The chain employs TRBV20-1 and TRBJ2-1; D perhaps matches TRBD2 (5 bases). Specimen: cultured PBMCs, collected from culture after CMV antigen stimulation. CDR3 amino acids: CSARVSGNEQFF. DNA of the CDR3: TGCAGTGCTAGAGTGTCGGGGAATGAGCAGTTCTTC.